This TCR beta chain is drawn from a study of T cells in Graves' hyperthyroidism and ophthalmopathy. Amplified TCR beta CDR3 regions derived from RNA transcripts. TCR CDR3 regions were first amplified by RT-PCR with HTBI primers. In TCRdb, the multiplex PCR reads were re-called with MiXCR into one record per CDR3 protein. The sample lists about 210,000 distinct CDR3 sequences; approximately 17% were seen once. The study left out patients who had uncontrolled infection, other autoimmune disease, pregnancy or lactation. The V end was cut by 3 bases, the J end by 13 bases, with 15 bases between. This CDR3 contains 12 residues. Germline CDR1 GTSNPN, CDR2 SVGIG (reference sequence).

The chain carries TRBV30 and TRBJ2-2; possible D gene TRBD2, 6 bases. The sequenced material came from blood. This clonotype was sampled from a man in his fifties or sixties with Graves' hyperthyroidism. The DNA for the CDR3 is TGTGCCTGGAGGACCCCGGGGCGGGGGCTGTTTTTT. Translation gives CAWRTPGRGLFF. The full variable domain, rest sourced from reference TRBV30 and TRBJ2-2, is SQTIHQWPATLVQPVGSPLSLECTVEGTSNPNLYWYRQAAGRGLQLLFYSVGIGQISSEVPQNLSASRPQDRQFILSSKKLLLSDSGFYLCAWRTPGRGLFFGEGSRLTVL.